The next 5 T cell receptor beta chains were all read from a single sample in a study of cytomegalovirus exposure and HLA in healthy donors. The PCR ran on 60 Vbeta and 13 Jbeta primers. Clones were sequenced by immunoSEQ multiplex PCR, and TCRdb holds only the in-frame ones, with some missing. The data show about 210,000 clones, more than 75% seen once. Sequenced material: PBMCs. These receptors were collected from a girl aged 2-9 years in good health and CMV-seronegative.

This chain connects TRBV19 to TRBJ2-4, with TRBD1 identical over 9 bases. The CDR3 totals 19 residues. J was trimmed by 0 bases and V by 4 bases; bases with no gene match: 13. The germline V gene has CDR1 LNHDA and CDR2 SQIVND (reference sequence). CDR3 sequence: CASSTQGQGGFGAKNIQYF. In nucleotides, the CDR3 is TGTGCCAGTAGTACACAGGGACAGGGAGGTTTCGGAGCCAAAAACATTCAGTACTTC.

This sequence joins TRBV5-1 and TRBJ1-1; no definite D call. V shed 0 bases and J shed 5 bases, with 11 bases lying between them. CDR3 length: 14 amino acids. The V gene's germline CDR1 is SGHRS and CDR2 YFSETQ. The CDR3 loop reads CASSLALERTEAFF. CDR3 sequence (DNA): TGCGCCAGCAGCTTGGCCTTAGAGAGGACTGAAGCTTTCTTT.

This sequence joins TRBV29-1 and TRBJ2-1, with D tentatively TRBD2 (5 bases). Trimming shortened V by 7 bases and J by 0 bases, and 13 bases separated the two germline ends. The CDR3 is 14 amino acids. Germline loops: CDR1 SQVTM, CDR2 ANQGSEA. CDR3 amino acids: CSALLVSSYNEQFF. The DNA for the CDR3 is TGCAGCGCATTACTAGTTAGCTCCTACAATGAGCAGTTCTTC.

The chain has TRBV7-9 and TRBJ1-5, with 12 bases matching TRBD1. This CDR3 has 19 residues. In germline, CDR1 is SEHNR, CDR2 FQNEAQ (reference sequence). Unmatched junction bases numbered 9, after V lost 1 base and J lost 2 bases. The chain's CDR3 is CASSLVSGTGGQGNQPQHF. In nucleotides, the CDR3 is TGTGCCAGCAGCTTAGTCTCCGGGACAGGGGGCCAAGGCAATCAGCCCCAGCATTTT.

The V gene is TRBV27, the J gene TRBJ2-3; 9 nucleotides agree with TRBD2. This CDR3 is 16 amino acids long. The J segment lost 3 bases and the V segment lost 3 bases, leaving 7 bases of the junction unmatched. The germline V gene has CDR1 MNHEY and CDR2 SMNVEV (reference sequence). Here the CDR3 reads CASSFFSGSKTDTQYF. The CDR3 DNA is TGTGCCAGCAGTTTCTTTAGCGGGAGTAAGACAGATACGCAGTATTTT.